Given below is one T cell receptor beta chain in context. This receptor's antigen is unknown. No per-base quality is available; no much larger clone lies one base away. Graves' hyperthyroidism was defined as stable when no progression to ophthalmopathy occurred over 18 months of follow-up. The hyperthyroidism patients were between 18 and 65 years old and newly diagnosed, with a disease duration of less than 2 months. The study excluded patients with uncontrolled infections, other autoimmune diseases, pregnancy or lactation. Clinical symptoms, serum thyroxine and TRAb, thyroid ultrasound, and orbital computed tomography formed the basis for the diagnoses. Ficoll-Paque density gradient centrifugation was used to isolate PBMCs from about 10 ml of fresh peripheral blood. Trizol reagent was used to extract total RNA, and RNA quality was then checked on an Agilent 2100 Bioanalyzer. The data belong to a study of T cells in Graves' hyperthyroidism and ophthalmopathy (dated by TCRdb to about 2019). General notes on the study: Peripheral blood was collected at initial diagnosis, before any treatment. To identify distinguishing TCR V-J signatures, a discovery cohort of some 100 patients was used, comprising approximately 40 with Graves' ophthalmopathy and 57 with stable Graves' hyperthyroidism. Prospective prediction of ophthalmopathy was tested in an independent validation cohort consisting of some 18 hyperthyroidism patients and more than 15 patients who later progressed to ophthalmopathy. The 100 or so discovery patients were divided at random into training and test sets in a 7:3 ratio. The study also compared thyroid tissue and blood T-cell repertoires from more than five Graves' hyperthyroidism patients. After sampling, hyperthyroidism patients received methimazole starting at 30 mg daily, and ophthalmopathy patients received high-dose intravenous methylprednisolone. TCR Vbeta CDR3 sequencing of fewer than 150 peripheral blood samples (about 45 ophthalmopathy, roughly 72 hyperthyroidism and about 17 progressor patients) is reported in the paper.

What the work shows at the level of the full study, not this receptor alone: No statistical method was used to set the sample size in advance, and investigators knew the group allocation. Most expanded thyroid clonotypes (frequency above 0.001) were also detected in blood, a finding suggesting that blood repertoires may reflect thyroid immune responses. During validation, the model predicted progression to ophthalmopathy a median of approximately 7 months ahead of onset, with around 70% sensitivity and under 85% specificity. A model built on a 13 V-J signature distinguished ophthalmopathy from stable hyperthyroidism, reaching 85% to 90% sensitivity and around 81% specificity in cross-validation and 80%/75% in testing.

The germline V gene encodes CDR1 MNHEY and CDR2 SMNVEV (reference sequence). V is shortened by 6 bases, J by 1 base, and the region joining them spans 11 bases. The CDR3 starts with the cysteine, ends with the phenylalanine, and has 14 residues. The sequence is cut down to CDR3 DNA, 42 bases in frame from base 1. Amplification of TCR beta CDR3 regions was carried out from RNA transcripts. The TCR CDR3 was subjected to a first round of RT-PCR using the HTBI primer set and the Qiagen OneStep RT-PCR kit. Libraries were constructed in a second round of multiplex PCR, after which size selection and purification were performed. The libraries were sequenced on an Illumina HiSeq2000 using paired-end 100 bp reads. For the original study's pipeline: SOAPnuke was used to process the raw data, with reads discarded if the reads contained adapters or uncalled bases, had a mean Phred below 15, or lacked an exact constant-primer or identifier match. High-quality paired reads were merged using COPE v1.2.5, and each unique nucleotide sequence was defined as a clonotype. MiTCR v1.1 was used to align clonotypes to the IMGT TRBV, TRBD and TRBJ reference segments. Analysis was restricted to V-J combinations with a frequency above 0.0001, which covered 98% to 99.2% of repertoires. A TCS score was defined as the ratio of F50 (clonal expansion) to E x V (chaos), with BLOSUM62-based TCRdist applied between CDR3 peptides within each V-J. Welch's t-statistics and random forest reduced around 550 V-J features to roughly 13, which were used in a naive Bayes classifier (R e1071). Using fastp trimming at Q25 and MiXCR clonotype assembly, TCRdb reanalyzed the public sequencing data and kept in-frame beta chains. Duplicate CDR3 protein sequences are folded into a single record with the most common DNA and genes. What appears here as the V and J calls and clone size reflects TCRdb's work, not the paper's. Recorded for this sample are approximately 700,000 distinct CDR3 sequences; 16% of them occurred a single time. About 8.4% of the sample goes to the ten largest clones.

Specimen: blood. Recombination joined TRBV27 with TRBJ2-3; no D segment can be confidently identified. This receptor was identified in a man in his late teens or twenties with Graves' hyperthyroidism. CDR3 protein: CASRLTFGTDTQYF. In nucleotide form, the sequence is TGTGCCAGCAGGCTGACCTTTGGCACAGATACGCAGTATTTT.